This entry is about one TCR beta chain. This sample stems from a study of blood T cell repertoires in COVID-19. Study background: The United States, Italy and Spain were the sources of the acute and convalescent COVID-19 samples.

Original processing methods: Using reference gene primer amplification, nucleated cell counts were estimated. The assay was immunoSEQ multiplex PCR, and TCRdb's table has in-frame clones only and misses some. That table gives V, J and clone size, and the DNA gave D and trimming. The table records some 220,000 clones, roughly nine tenths of them present only once. This receptor was identified in a woman between 18 and 29 years old who had recovered from COVID-19. Sequenced: peripheral blood.

This chain's CDR3 is CASSFVNQDREKGYTF. The DNA for the CDR3 is TGTGCCAGCAGCTTCGTAAACCAGGACAGGGAAAAGGGCTACACCTTC. The rearrangement uses TRBV5-4 and TRBJ1-2; TRBD1 agrees at 8 bases. J was trimmed by 8 bases and V by 2 bases; bases with no gene match: 14. The V gene's germline CDR1 is SGHNT and CDR2 YYREEE (reference sequence). This CDR3 region has 16 residues.